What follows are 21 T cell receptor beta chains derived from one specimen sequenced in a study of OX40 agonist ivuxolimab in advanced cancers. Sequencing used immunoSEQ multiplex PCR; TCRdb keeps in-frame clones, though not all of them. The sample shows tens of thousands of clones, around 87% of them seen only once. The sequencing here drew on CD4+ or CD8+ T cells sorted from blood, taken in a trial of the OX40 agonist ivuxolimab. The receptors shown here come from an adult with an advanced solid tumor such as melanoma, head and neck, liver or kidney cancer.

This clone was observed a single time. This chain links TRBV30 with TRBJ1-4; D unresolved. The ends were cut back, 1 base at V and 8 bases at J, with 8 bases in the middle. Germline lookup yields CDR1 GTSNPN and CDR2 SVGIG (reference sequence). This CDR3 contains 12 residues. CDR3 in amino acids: CAWSETEEKLFF. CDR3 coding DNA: TGTGCCTGGAGTGAAACGGAAGAAAAACTGTTTTTT.

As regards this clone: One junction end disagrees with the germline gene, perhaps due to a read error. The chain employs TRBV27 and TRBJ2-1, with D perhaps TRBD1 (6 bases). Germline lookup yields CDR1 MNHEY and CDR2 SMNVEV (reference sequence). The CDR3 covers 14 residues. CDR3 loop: CASRQGRGYSEQFF. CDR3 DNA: TGTGCCAGCAGACAGGGACGTGGGTACAGTGAGCAGTTCTTC.

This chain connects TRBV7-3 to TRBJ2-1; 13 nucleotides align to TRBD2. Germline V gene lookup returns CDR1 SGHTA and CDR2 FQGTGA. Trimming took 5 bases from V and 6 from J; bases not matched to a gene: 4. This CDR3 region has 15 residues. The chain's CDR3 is CASSIGTSGINEQFF. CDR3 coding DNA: TGTGCCAGCAGCATAGGGACTAGCGGGATCAATGAGCAGTTCTTC.

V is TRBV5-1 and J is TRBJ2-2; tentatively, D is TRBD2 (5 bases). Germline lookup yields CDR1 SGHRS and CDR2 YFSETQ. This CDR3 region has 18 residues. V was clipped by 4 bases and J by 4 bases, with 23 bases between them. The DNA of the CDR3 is TGCGCCAGCAGCAAAAACCCCGGACTCCGAACGTCCACCGGGGAGCTGTTTTTT. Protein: CASSKNPGLRTSTGELFF.

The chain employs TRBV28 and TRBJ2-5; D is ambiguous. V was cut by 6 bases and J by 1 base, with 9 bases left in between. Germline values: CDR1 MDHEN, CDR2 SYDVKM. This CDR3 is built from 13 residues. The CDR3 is CASSAGLQETQYF. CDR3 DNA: TGTGCCAGCAGCGCAGGCCTCCAAGAGACCCAGTACTTC.

Here the CDR3 reads CASSRRTASGNTIYF. CDR3 nucleotide sequence: TGTGCCAGCAGCAGACGAACAGCCTCTGGAAACACCATATATTTT. The gene calls are TRBV14 and TRBJ1-3; D not resolved. This CDR3 is 15 amino acids long. Germline values: CDR1 SGHDN, CDR2 FVKESK. V was trimmed by 5 bases and J by 0 bases, leaving 11 bases between them.

This chain's CDR3 is CASSLGQDNSPLHF. The CDR3 nucleotides read TGCGCCAGCAGCTTGGGACAAGATAATTCACCCCTCCACTTT. The chain carries TRBV5-1 and TRBJ1-6; no firm D call. Trimming pared 0 bases from V and 5 bases from J, leaving 6 bases between. From germline, CDR1 is SGHRS and CDR2 YFSETQ. CDR3 length: 14 amino acids.

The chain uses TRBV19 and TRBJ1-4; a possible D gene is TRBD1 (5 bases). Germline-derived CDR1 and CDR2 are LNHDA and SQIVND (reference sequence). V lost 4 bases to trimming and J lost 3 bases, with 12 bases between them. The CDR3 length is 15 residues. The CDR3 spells CASSTQGVANEKLFF. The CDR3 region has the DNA TGTGCCAGTAGTACTCAGGGAGTGGCTAATGAAAAACTGTTTTTT.

The CDR3 spells CASSPGQGVGEQYF. CDR3 bases: TGTGCCAGCTCACCGGGACAGGGGGTTGGTGAGCAGTACTTC. The V and J genes are TRBV18 and TRBJ2-7, with 11 bases aligning to TRBD1. There are 14 residues in the CDR3. Germline values: CDR1 KGHSH, CDR2 LQKENI. V was clipped by 3 bases and J by 7 bases; unmatched bases: 5. The full variable domain, with the rest looked up from reference TRBV18 and TRBJ2-7, is NAGVMQNPRHLVRRRGQEARLRCSPMKGHSHVYWYRQLPEEGLKFMVYLQKENIIDESGMPKERFSAEFPKEGPSILRIQQVVRGDSAAYFCASSPGQGVGEQYFGPGTRLTVT.

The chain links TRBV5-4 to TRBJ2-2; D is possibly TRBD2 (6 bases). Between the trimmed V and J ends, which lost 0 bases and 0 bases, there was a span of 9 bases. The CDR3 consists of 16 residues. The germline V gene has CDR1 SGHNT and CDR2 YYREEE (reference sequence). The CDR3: CASSLEAGTNTGELFF. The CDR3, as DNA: TGTGCCAGCAGCTTGGAGGCGGGAACGAACACCGGGGAGCTGTTTTTT.

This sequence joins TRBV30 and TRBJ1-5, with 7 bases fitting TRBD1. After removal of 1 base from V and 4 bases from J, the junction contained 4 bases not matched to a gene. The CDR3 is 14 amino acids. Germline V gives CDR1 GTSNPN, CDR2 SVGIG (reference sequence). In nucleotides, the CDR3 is TGTGCCTGGAGTGCGGGACAGACTAATCAGCCCCAGCATTTT. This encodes CAWSAGQTNQPQHF.

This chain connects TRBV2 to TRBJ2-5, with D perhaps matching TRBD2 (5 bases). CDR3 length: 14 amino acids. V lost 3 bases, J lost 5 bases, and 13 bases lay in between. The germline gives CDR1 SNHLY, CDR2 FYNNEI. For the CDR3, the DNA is TGTGCCAGCAGTGATCGGGGAGCTCAGGAGACCCAGTACTTC. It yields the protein CASSDRGAQETQYF.

The CDR3 here is CASSNGGGGTEAFF. The DNA of the CDR3 is TGTGCCAGCAGCAACGGTGGGGGGGGAACTGAAGCTTTCTTT. The chain has TRBV7-9 and TRBJ1-1, with D possibly TRBD1 on 5 matching bases. Germline assignment: CDR1 SEHNR and CDR2 FQNEAQ (reference sequence). The germline V and J ends were trimmed by 5 bases and 5 bases, with 15 bases remaining between them. CDR3 length: 14 residues.

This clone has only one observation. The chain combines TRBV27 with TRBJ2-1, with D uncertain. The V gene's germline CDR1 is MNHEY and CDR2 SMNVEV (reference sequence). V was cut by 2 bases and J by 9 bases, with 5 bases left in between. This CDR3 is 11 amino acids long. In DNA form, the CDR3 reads TGTGCCAGCAGTTTAGAACGTGAGCAGTTCTTC. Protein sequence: CASSLEREQFF.

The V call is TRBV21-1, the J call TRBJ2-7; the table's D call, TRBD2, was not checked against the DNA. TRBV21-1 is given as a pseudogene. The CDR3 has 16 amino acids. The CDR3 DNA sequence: TGTGCCAGCAGCAAGTCTTCCGGGAAGGGCGGCTACGAGCAGTACTTC. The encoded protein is CASSKSSGKGGYEQYF.

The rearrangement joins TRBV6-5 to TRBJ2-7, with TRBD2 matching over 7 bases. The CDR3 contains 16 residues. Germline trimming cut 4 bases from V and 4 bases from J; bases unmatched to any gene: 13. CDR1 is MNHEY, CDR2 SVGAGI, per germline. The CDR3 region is CASSSGVGRGKYEQYF. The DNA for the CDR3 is TGTGCCAGCAGTTCCGGGGTCGGGCGGGGGAAATACGAGCAGTACTTC.

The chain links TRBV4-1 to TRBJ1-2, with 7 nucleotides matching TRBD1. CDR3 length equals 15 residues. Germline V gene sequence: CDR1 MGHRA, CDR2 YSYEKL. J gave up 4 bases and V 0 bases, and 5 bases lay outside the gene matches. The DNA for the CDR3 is TGCGCCAGCAGCCAAGATTCCGCAGGGGGCTATGGCTACACCTTC. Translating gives CASSQDSAGGYGYTF.

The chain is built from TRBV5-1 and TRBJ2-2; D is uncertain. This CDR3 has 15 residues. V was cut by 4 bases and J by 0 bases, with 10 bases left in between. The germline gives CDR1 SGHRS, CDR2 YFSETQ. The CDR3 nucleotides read TGCGCCAGCAGCATGGGGTTCGCGAACACCGGGGAGCTGTTTTTT. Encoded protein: CASSMGFANTGELFF.

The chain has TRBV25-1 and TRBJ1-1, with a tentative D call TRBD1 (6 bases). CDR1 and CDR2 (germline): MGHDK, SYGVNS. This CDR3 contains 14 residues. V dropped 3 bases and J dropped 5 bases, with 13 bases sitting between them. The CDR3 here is CASSETGGGTEAFF. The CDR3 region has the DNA TGTGCCAGCAGTGAGACAGGAGGGGGGACTGAAGCTTTCTTT.

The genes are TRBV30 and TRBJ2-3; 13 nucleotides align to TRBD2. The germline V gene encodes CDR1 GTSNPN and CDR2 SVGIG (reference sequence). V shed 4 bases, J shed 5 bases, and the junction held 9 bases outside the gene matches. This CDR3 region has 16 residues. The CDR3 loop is CAWTSGLAGYGDTQYF. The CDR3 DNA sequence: TGTGCCTGGACCTCGGGACTAGCGGGGTATGGAGATACGCAGTATTTT.

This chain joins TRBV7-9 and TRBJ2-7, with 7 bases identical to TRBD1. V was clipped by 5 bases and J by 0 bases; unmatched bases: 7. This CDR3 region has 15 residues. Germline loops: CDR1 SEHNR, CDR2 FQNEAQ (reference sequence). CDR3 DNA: TGTGCCAGCAGCCCCCGGACAGGCAGCTCCTACGAGCAGTACTTC. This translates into CASSPRTGSSYEQYF.